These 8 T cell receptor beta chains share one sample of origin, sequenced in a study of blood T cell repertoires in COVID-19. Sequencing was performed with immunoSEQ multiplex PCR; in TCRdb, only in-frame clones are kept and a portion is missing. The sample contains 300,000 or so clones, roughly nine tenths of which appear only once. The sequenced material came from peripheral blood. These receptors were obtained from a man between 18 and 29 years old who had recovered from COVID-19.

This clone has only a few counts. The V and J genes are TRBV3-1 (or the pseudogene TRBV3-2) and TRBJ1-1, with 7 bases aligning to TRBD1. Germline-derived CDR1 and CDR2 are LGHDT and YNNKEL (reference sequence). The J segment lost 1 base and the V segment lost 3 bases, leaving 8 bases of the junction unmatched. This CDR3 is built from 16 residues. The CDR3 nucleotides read TGTGCCAGCAGCCAGATATACAGGGGTGAGAACACTGAAGCTTTCTTT. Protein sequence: CASSQIYRGENTEAFF.

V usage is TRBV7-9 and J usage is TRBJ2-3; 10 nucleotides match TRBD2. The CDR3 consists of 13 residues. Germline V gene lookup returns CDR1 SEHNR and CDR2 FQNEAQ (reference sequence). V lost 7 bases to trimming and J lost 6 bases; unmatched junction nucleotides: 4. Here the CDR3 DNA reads TGTGCCAGCACCGTTAGCGGGGGGGATACGCAGTATTTT. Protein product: CASTVSGGDTQYF. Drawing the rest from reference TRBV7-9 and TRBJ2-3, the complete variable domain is DTGVSQNPRHKITKRGQNVTFRCDPISEHNRLYWYRQTLGQGPEFLTYFQNEAQLEKSRLLSDRFSAERPKGSFSTLEIQRTEQGDSAMYLCASTVSGGDTQYFGPGTRLTVL.

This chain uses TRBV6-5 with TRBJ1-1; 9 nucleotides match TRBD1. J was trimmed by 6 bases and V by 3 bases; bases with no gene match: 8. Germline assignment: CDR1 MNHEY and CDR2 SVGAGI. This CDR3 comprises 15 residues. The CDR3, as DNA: TGTGCCAGCAGTTATTCGGACAGGGGTCTAGCTGAAGCTTTCTTT. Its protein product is CASSYSDRGLAEAFF.

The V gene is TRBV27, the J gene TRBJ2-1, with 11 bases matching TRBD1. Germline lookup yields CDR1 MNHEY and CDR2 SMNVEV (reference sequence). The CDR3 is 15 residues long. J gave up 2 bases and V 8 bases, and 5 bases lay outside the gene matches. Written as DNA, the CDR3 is TGTGCCAGCGGAAGGACAGGGGGCGCCTACAATGAGCAGTTCTTC. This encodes CASGRTGGAYNEQFF.

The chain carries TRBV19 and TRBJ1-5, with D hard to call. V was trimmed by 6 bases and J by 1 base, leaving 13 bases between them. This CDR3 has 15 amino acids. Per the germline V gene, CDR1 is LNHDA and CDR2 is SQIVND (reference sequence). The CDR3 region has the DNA TGTGCCAGTAGGACGGGTGTGGAGAGCAATCAGCCCCAGCATTTT. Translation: CASRTGVESNQPQHF.

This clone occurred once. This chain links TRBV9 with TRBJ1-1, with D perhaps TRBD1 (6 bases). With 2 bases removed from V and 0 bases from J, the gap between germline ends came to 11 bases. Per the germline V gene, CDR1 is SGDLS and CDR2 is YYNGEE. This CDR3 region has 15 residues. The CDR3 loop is CASSVRGGVNTEAFF. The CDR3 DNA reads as TGTGCCAGCAGCGTCAGGGGTGGAGTGAACACTGAAGCTTTCTTT.

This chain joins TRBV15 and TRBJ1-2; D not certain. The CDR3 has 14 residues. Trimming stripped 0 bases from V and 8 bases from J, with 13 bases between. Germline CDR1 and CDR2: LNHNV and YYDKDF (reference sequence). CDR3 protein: CATSRDRSFRGYTF. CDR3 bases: TGTGCCACCAGCAGAGATCGCTCCTTTCGGGGCTACACCTTC. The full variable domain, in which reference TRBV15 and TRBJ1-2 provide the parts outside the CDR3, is DAMVIQNPRYQVTQFGKPVTLSCSQTLNHNVMYWYQQKSSQAPKLLFHYYDKDFNNEADTPDNFQSRRPNTSFCFLDIRSPGLGDTAMYLCATSRDRSFRGYTFGSGTRLTVV.

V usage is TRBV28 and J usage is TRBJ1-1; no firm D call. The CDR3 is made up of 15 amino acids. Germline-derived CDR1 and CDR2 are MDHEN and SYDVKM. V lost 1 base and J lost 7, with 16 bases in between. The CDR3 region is CASSLFLGGRSEAFF. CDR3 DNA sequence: TGTGCCAGCAGTTTATTCTTGGGCGGGCGGAGTGAAGCTTTCTTT.